This T cell receptor (beta chain) was documented in a study of blood T cell repertoires in COVID-19. Study overall: Researchers got acute and convalescent COVID-19 samples from the United States, Italy and Spain. T cells, B-cell-depleted T cells, or PBMCs provided the cDNA or gDNA that served as material.

Germline V gives CDR1 SNHLY, CDR2 FYNNEI. V gave up 8 bases and J gave up 3 bases, with 23 bases separating them. CDR3 length: 17 amino acids. Profiling relied on immunoSEQ multiplex PCR, and the TCRdb table lists in-frame clones only, not all of them. The sample records hundreds of thousands of clones, 75% to 90% being singletons. This TCR was sampled from a young man who had recovered from COVID-19. What was sequenced was PBMCs or T cells enriched from blood (not recorded which). V is TRBV2 and J is TRBJ1-5; D gene uncertain. The chain's CDR3 is CASAPPLVAGINQPQHF. CDR3 coding DNA: TGTGCCAGCGCCCCCCCTTTGGTGGCAGGCATCAATCAGCCCCAGCATTTT.